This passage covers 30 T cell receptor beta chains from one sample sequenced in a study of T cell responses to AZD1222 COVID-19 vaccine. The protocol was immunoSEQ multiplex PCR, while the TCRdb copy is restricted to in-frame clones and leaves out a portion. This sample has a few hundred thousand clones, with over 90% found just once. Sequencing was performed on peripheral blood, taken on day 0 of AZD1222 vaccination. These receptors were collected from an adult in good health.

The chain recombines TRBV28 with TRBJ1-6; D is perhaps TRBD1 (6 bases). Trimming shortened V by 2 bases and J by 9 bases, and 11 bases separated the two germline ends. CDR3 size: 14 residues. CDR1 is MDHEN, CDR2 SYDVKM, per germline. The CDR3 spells CASSLIGGGSPLHF. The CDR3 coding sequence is TGTGCCAGCAGTTTAATAGGGGGAGGTTCACCCCTCCACTTT.

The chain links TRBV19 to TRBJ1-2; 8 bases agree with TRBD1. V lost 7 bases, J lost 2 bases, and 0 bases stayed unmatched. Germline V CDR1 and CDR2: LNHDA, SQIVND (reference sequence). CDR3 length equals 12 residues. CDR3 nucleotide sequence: TGTGCCAGTACAGGGGGCAACTATGGCTACACCTTC. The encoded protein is CASTGGNYGYTF.

The DNA for the CDR3 is TGTGCCAGCACCCTAGGGGACAGGCCTAATTCACCCCTCCACTTT. It translates to CASTLGDRPNSPLHF. This rearrangement joins TRBV28 to TRBJ1-6, with 8 bases that match TRBD1. J lost 6 bases, V lost 7 bases, and 8 bases had no gene match. There are 15 residues in the CDR3. In germline, CDR1 is MDHEN, CDR2 SYDVKM.

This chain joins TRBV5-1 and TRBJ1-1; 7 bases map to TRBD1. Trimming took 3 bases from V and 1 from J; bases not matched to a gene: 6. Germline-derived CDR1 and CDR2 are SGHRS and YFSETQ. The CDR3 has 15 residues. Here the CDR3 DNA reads TGCGCCAGCAGCTCGCCCGGGACAGAGAACACTGAAGCTTTCTTT. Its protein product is CASSSPGTENTEAFF.

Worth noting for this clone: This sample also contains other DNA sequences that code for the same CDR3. CDR3 DNA: TGTGCCACCAGTGGGGGTAGCAATCAGCCCCAGCATTTT. Its protein product is CATSGGSNQPQHF. The chain recombines TRBV24-1 with TRBJ1-5; D gene unclear. This CDR3 is built from 13 residues. Trimming left V 5 bases short and J 0 bases short, with 4 bases between. Germline V gene data show CDR1 as KGHDR and CDR2 as SFDVKD.

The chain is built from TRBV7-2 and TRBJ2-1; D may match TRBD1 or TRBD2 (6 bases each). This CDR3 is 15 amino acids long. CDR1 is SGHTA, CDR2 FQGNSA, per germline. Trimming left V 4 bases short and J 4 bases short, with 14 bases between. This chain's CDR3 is CASSSRDKAYNEQFF. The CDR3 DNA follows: TGTGCCAGCAGCTCGCGGGACAAGGCGTACAATGAGCAGTTCTTC.

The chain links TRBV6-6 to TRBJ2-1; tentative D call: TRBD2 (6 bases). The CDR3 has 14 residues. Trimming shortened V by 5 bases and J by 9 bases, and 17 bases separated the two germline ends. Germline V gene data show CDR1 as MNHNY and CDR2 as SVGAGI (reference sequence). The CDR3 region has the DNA TGTGCCAGCAGTCCGCGGGACCTCACGGGTGAGCAGTTCTTC. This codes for CASSPRDLTGEQFF.

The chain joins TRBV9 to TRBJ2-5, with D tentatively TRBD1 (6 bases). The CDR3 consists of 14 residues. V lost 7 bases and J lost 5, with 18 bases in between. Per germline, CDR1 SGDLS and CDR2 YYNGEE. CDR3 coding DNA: TGTGCCAGCTCCCGGGACACCCGGAGGGAGACCCAGTACTTC. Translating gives CASSRDTRRETQYF.

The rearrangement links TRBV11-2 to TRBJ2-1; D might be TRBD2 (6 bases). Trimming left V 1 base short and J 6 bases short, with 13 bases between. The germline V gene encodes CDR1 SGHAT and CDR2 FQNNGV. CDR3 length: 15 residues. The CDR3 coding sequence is TGTGCCAGCAGCTTAGTCGGGGGAAGGGGCAATGAGCAGTTCTTC. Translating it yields CASSLVGGRGNEQFF.

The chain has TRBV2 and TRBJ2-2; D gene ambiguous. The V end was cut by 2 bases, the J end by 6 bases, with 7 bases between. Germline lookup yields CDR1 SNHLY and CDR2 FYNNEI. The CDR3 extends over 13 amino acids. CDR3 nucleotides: TGTGCCAGCAGTGAATCGTCATCCGGGGAGCTGTTTTTT. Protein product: CASSESSSGELFF.

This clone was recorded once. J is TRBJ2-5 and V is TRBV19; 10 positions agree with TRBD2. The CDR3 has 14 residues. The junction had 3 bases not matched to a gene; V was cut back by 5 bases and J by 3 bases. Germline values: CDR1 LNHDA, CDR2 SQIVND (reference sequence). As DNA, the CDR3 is TGTGCCAGTAGTTTAACTAGCGGGAAAGAGACCCAGTACTTC. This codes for CASSLTSGKETQYF.

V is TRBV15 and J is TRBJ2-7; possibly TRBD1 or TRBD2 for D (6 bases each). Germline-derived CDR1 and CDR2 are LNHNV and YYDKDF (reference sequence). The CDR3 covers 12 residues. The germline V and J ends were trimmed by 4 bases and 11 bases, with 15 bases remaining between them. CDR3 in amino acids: CATSTNSGEEYF. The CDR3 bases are TGTGCCACCAGCACGAACTCAGGGGAGGAGTACTTC.

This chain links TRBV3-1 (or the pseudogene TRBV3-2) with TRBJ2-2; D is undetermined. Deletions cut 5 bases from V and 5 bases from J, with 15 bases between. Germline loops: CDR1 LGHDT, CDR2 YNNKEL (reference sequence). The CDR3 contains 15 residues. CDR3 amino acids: CASSSLKGLTGELFF. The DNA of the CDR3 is TGTGCCAGCAGCTCTCTTAAAGGCTTGACCGGGGAGCTGTTTTTT.

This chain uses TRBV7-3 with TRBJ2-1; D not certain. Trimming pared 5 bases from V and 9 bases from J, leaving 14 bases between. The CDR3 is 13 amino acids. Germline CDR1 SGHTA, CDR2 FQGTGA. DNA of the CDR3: TGTGCCAGCAGCCCCGCTAGTTGGGGTGAGCAGTTCTTC. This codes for CASSPASWGEQFF.

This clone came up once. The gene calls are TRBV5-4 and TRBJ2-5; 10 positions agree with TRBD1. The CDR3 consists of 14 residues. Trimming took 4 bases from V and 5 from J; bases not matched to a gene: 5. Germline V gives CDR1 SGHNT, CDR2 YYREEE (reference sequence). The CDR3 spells CASSVTGGRETQYF. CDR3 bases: TGTGCCAGCAGCGTGACAGGGGGCCGGGAGACCCAGTACTTC.

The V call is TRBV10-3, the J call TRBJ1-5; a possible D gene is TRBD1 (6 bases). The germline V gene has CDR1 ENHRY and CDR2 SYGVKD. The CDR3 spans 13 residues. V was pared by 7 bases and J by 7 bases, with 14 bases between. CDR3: CAITGGQGQPQHF. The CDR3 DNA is TGTGCCATCACTGGGGGACAAGGACAGCCCCAGCATTTT.

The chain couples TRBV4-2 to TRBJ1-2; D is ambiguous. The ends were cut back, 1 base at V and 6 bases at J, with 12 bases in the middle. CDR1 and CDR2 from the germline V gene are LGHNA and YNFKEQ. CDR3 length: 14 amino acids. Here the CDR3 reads CASSQAAGQDGYTF. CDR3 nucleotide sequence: TGTGCCAGCAGCCAAGCAGCAGGCCAGGATGGCTACACCTTC.

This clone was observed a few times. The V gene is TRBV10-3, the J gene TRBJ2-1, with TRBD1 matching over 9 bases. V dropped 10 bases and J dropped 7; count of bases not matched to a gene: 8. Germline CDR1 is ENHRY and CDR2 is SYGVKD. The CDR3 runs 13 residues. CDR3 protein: CATTGTGLNEQFF. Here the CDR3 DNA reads TGTGCCACTACCGGGACAGGGTTGAATGAGCAGTTCTTC.

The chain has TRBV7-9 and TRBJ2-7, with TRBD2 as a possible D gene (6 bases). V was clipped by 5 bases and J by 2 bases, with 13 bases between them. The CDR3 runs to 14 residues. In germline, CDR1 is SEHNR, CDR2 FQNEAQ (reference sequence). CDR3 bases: TGTGCCAGCAGCGCCTCGGGAGTGGCCTACGAGCAGTACTTC. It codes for CASSASGVAYEQYF.

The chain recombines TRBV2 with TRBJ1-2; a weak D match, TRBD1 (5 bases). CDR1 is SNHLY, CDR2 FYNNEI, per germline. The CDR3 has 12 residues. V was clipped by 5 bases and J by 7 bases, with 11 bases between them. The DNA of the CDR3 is TGTGCCAGCAGTTACGAGACAGTTGGCTACACCTTC. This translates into CASSYETVGYTF.

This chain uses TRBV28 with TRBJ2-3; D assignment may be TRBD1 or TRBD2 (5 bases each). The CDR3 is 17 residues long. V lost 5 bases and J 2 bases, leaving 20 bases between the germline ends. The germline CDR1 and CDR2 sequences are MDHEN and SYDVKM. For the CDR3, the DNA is TGTGCCAGCAGTCCCGAGGGGCCGGGCCTAGTCACAGATACGCAGTATTTT. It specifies CASSPEGPGLVTDTQYF.

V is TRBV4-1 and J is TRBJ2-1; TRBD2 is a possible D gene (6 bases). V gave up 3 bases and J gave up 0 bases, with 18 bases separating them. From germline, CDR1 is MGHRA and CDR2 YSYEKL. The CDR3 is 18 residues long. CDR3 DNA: TGCGCCAGCAGCCAGGGAGTTCCGGGACTGCCCTCCTACAATGAGCAGTTCTTC. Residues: CASSQGVPGLPSYNEQFF.

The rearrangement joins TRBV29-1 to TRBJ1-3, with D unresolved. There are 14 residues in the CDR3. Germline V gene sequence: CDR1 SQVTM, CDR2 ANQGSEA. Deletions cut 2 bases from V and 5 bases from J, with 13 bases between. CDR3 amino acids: CSVEPDPGRNTIYF. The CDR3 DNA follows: TGCAGCGTTGAACCGGACCCAGGACGAAACACCATATATTTT.

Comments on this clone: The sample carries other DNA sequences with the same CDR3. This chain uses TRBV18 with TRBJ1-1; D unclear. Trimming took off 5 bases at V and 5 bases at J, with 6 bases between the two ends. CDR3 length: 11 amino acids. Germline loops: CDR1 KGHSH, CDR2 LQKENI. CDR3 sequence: CASSAGTEAFF. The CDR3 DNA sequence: TGTGCCAGCTCAGCAGGAACTGAAGCTTTCTTT. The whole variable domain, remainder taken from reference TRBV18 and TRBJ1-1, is NAGVMQNPRHLVRRRGQEARLRCSPMKGHSHVYWYRQLPEEGLKFMVYLQKENIIDESGMPKERFSAEFPKEGPSILRIQQVVRGDSAAYFCASSAGTEAFFGQGTRLTVV.

The CDR3 sequence: CASSLAPVGNSPLHF. The CDR3 region has the DNA TGTGCCAGCAGCCTAGCCCCGGTGGGGAATTCACCCCTCCACTTT. The rearrangement uses TRBV5-6 and TRBJ1-6; no definite D call. This CDR3 has 15 amino acids. Germline loops: CDR1 SGHDT, CDR2 YYEEEE. V lost 4 bases and J lost 7, with 15 bases in between.

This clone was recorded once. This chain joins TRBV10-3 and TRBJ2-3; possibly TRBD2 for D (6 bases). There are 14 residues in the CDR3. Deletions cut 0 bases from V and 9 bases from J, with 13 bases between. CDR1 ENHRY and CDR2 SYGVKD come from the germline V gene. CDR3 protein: CAISESEGRGTQYF. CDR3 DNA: TGTGCCATCAGTGAGTCGGAAGGACGGGGGACGCAGTATTTT.

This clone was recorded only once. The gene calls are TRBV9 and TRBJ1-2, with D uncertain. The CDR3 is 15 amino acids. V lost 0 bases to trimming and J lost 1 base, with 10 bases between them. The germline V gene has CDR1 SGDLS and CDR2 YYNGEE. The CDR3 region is CASSVDGGRNYGYTF. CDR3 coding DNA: TGTGCCAGCAGCGTAGATGGCGGACGTAACTATGGCTACACCTTC.

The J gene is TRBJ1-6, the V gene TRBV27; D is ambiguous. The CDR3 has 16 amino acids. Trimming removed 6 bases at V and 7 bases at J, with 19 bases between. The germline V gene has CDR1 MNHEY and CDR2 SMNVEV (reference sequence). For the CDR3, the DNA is TGTGCCAGCAGCCCATGGACCTACCTTGGGAATTCACCCCTCCACTTT. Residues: CASSPWTYLGNSPLHF.

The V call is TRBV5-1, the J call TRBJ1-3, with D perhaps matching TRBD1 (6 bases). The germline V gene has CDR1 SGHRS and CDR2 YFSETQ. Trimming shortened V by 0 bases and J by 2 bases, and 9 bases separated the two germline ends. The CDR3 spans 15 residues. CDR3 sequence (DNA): TGCGCCAGCAGCTTGGTAGCAGGGGCTGGAAACACCATATATTTT. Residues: CASSLVAGAGNTIYF.

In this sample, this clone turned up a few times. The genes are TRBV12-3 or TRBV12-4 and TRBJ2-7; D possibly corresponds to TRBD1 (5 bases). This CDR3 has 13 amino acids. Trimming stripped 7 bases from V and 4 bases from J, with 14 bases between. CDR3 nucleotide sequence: TGTGCCAGCACCCCGGACATGGGATACGAGCAGTACTTC. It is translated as CASTPDMGYEQYF.